The clone carrying this TCR beta chain has only a few counts. Antigen unknown. These data belong to a study of beta chain features in type 1 diabetes. Expressed TCRB transcripts were sequenced, since all the RNA that had been isolated was reverse transcribed. Some 4 million reads were obtained on average from naive, central memory and regulatory T cell samples. The method was immunoSEQ multiplex PCR; TCRdb's version includes in-frame clones alone and lacks a portion of them. The table records 630,000 or so clones, about an eighth of them present only once. General study findings and limits: Type 1 diabetes patients had TCRB CDR3s that were shorter (moderately but significantly so) in all four CD4+ subsets. High TCR expression in some cells could lead to their over-representation in cDNA sequencing. Comparison showed that naive, central memory and Treg TCRB repertoires appeared more similar among patients than among healthy donors.

The CDR3 has 16 amino acids. Germline lookup yields CDR1 SNHLY and CDR2 FYNNEI. V was trimmed by 4 bases and J by 2 bases, leaving 15 bases between them. Sequencing used naive CD4+ T cells from blood. This sequence originates from a man between 18 and 35 years old with type 1 diabetes. The rearrangement links TRBV2 to TRBJ1-5; tentative D call: TRBD1 (6 bases). CDR3 residues: CASSVQGSAGNQPQHF. Here the CDR3 DNA reads TGTGCCAGCAGTGTACAGGGTAGTGCTGGCAATCAGCCCCAGCATTTT.